The present TCR beta chain was sequenced within a study of T cell responses to AZD1222 COVID-19 vaccine. Study-level points and caveats: Spike-specific TCR repertoires showed rising breadth and depth after two AZD1222 doses.

In regard to this clone: Its antigen is not known.

The junction had 3 bases not matched to a gene; V was cut back by 8 bases and J by 7 bases. CDR3 length equals 12 residues. Germline V CDR1 and CDR2: MGHDK, SYGVNS. Recipients boosted at about 4 weeks or about 12 weeks are pooled. Method: immunoSEQ multiplex PCR; TCRdb's copy keeps in-frame clones and lacks some. The sample shows some 48,000 clones, 70% to 90% of them seen only once. V and J are TRBV25-1 and TRBJ2-1, with 9 bases aligning to TRBD1. This TCR derives from an adult who received the AZD1222 COVID-19 vaccine. The starting material was peripheral blood, obtained 28 days after the second AZD1222 dose. For the CDR3, the DNA is TGTGCCAGCGGGACAGGGTCAAATGAGCAGTTCTTC. It is translated as CASGTGSNEQFF.